This T cell receptor beta chain appears in the sequencing data of a study of T cell responses to AZD1222 COVID-19 vaccine. Study results and limitations: An increase in Spike-specific TCR breadth and depth was observed after two AZD1222 doses.

Concerning this clone: Its antigen is not identified.

Using immunoSEQ multiplex PCR, the repertoire was profiled, and TCRdb retains in-frame clones only, with some absent. The data show 150,000 or so clones, with 80% to 95% seen just once and approximately 5.9% held by the top ten. The source was peripheral blood, collected 28 days after the second AZD1222 dose. This receptor was obtained from an adult who received the AZD1222 COVID-19 vaccine.

The CDR3 reads CASSEASGYTGELFF. CDR3 sequence (DNA): TGTGCCAGCAGTGAAGCATCAGGGTACACCGGGGAGCTGTTTTTT. This chain connects TRBV2 to TRBJ2-2; D perhaps matches TRBD1 (5 bases). V was trimmed by 0 bases and J by 3 bases, leaving 8 bases between them. The germline V gene has CDR1 SNHLY and CDR2 FYNNEI. The CDR3 is 15 residues long.